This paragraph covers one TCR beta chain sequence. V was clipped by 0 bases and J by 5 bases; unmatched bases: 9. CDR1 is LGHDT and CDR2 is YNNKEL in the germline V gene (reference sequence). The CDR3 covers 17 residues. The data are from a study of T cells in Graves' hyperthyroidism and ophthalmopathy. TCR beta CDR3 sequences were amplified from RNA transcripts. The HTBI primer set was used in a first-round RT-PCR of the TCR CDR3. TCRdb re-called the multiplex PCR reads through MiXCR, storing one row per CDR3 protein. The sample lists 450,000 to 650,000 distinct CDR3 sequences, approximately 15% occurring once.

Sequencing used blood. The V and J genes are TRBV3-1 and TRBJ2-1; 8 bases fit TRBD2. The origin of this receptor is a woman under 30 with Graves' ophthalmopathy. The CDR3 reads CASSQDGAGARDNEQFF. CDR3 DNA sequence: TGTGCCAGCAGCCAAGATGGAGCGGGAGCTAGGGACAATGAGCAGTTCTTC.